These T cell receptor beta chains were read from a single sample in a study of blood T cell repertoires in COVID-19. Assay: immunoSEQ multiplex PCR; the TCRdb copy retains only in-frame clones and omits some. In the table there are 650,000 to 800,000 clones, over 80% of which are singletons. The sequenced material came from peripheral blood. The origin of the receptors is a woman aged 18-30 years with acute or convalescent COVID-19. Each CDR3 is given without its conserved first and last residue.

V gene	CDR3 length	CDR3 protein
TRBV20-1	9	SASDLDGYT
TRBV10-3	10	AISDGVRGYT
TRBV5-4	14	ASSLIPGQGNSPLH
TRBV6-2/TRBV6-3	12	ASSWGTGAYGYT
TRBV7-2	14	ASSLGAAGGYEEQY
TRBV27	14	ASSSPGRSSYNEQF
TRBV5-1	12	ASTPRGGNYGYT
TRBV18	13	ASSPRGDGNQPQH
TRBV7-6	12	ASSLGTVNYGYT
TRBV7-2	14	ASSLSVQSFLGGYT
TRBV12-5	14	ASGLDRAPNEYEQY
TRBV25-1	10	ASSEQGGEAF
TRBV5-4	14	ASSPAQSRVNTEAF
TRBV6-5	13	ASTNLARWTGELF
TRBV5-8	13	ASSLGQGSNQPQH
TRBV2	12	ASSEDTANYGYT
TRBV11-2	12	ASSLRRDSREAF
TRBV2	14	ASRGQGALDWEKLF
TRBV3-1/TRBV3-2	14	ASSLYGTVETDCYT
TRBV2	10	ASSTGYQPQH
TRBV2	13	ASSEALRGLKGYT
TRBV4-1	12	ASSPTGGNQPQH
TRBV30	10	ACAQGPYGYT
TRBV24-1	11	ATSDYDSTEAF
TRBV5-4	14	ASTSKPGQGSTEAF
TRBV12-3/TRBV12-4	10	ASTGSRQPQH
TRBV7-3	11	ASSIGTEYEQY
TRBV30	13	AWKDGLVDAGELF